This TCR beta chain appears in the sequencing data of a study of shared clonotypes between healthy human individuals. Assay: immunoSEQ multiplex PCR; the TCRdb copy retains only in-frame clones and omits some. The data hold about 680,000 clones, with roughly 72% observed a single time. This CDR3 has 15 residues. Trimming at V came to 11 bases and at J to 6 bases, leaving 13 bases not matched to a gene. Germline loops: CDR1 SNHLY, CDR2 FYNNEI. The sample consisted of memory CD4+ T cells sorted from blood. Subset: CD45RA-negative fraction. This TCR was recovered from a woman younger than 45 in good health. The chain is built from TRBV2 and TRBJ2-2; TRBD2 aligns across 9 bases. CDR3 in amino acids: CAGSFLAGSPGELFF. DNA for the CDR3: TGTGCCGGGTCCTTCCTAGCGGGAAGTCCCGGGGAGCTGTTTTTT.